These T cell receptor beta chains were read from a single sample in a study of CD8 T cells in Susac syndrome. Each CDR3 protein is one row after TCRdb ran MiXCR on the immunoSEQ multiplex PCR reads. The sample has more than 75,000 distinct CDR3 sequences, 85% to 95% seen once. The source material was CD8+ T cells from PBMCs. Source of these receptors: a human donor in good health. Each CDR3 is given with its conserved first and last residue. D genes are given only for firm matches. Rows give clone size only sometimes, using once, few, many, or a class for an expanded clone.

j_call	clone_size	cdr3_length	v_call	d_call	cdr3_aa	cdr3_nt
TRBJ2-7	once	19	TRBV7-2	TRBD1	CASSFPGQGDFFWSYEQYF	TGTGCCAGCAGCTTCCCGGGACAGGGGGATTTTTTCTGGTCCTACGAGCAGTACTTC
TRBJ2-5	.	17	TRBV7-9	TRBD2	CASSLGLGSGNQETQYF	TGTGCCAGCAGCTTAGGTCTTGGTAGCGGGAATCAAGAGACCCAGTACTTC
TRBJ2-7	.	14	TRBV27	.	CASSSQGSVYEQYF	TGTGCCAGCAGTTCCCAGGGGTCGGTCTACGAGCAGTACTTC
TRBJ2-2	once	16	TRBV4-1	.	CASSQDMGRASGELFF	TGCGCCAGCAGCCAAGATATGGGCAGGGCGAGCGGGGAGCTGTTTTTT
TRBJ1-1	.	15	TRBV27	.	CASSEIQGLNTEAFF	TGTGCCAGCAGTGAAATACAGGGATTGAACACTGAAGCTTTCTTT
TRBJ2-5	once	16	TRBV9	TRBD2	CASSAGTSRTGETQYF	TGTGCCAGCAGCGCTGGGACTAGCAGGACTGGGGAGACCCAGTACTTC
TRBJ2-2	.	13	TRBV29-1	.	CSVADPNTGELFF	TGCAGCGTAGCGGACCCGAACACCGGGGAGCTGTTTTTT
TRBJ1-5	.	14	TRBV13	.	CASSLGGGNQPQHF	TGTGCCAGCAGCTTAGGGGGGGGCAATCAGCCCCAGCATTTT
TRBJ1-1	.	15	TRBV6-5	TRBD1	CASSSGTGGAAEAFF	TGTGCCAGCAGTTCCGGGACAGGGGGCGCAGCTGAAGCTTTCTTT
TRBJ1-2	.	14	TRBV29-1	.	CSSRTADPPYGYTF	TGCAGCTCCCGAACCGCAGATCCCCCCTATGGCTACACCTTC
TRBJ2-5	once	14	TRBV9	TRBD2	CASSGRLGGETQYF	TGTGCCAGCAGCGGCCGGCTGGGAGGGGAGACCCAGTACTTC
TRBJ1-5	.	14	TRBV11-2	.	CASSTGGEYQPQHF	TGTGCCAGCAGCACCGGGGGGGAGTATCAGCCCCAGCATTTT
TRBJ2-7	.	16	TRBV4-1	.	CASSQDLAGAPYEQYF	TGCGCCAGCAGCCAAGATCTGGCAGGGGCCCCCTACGAGCAGTACTTC
TRBJ2-3	.	17	TRBV14	.	CASSQEFLGASTDTQYF	TGTGCCAGCAGCCAAGAGTTTTTAGGGGCAAGCACAGATACGCAGTATTTT
TRBJ1-5	.	17	TRBV20-1	.	CSAFQGPGRRGNQPQHF	TGCAGTGCTTTTCAAGGGCCGGGCCGCCGGGGGAATCAGCCCCAGCATTTT
TRBJ1-1	.	15	TRBV4-3	.	CASSQPGQWNTEAFF	TGCGCCAGCAGCCAGCCTGGACAGTGGAACACTGAAGCTTTCTTT
TRBJ2-3	.	13	TRBV7-9	.	CASSVVGTDTQYF	TGTGCCAGCAGCGTCGTTGGCACAGATACGCAGTATTTT
TRBJ2-7	.	13	TRBV20-1	.	CSARVRGHYEQYF	TGCAGTGCTAGAGTGAGGGGACACTACGAGCAGTACTTC
TRBJ2-3	.	14	TRBV7-9	.	CASSLVVEGDTQYF	TGTGCCAGCAGCTTAGTTGTGGAGGGGGATACGCAGTATTTT
TRBJ2-3	.	18	TRBV3-1	TRBD2	CASSQDGWAGGPTDTQYF	TGTGCCAGCAGCCAAGATGGCTGGGCGGGAGGGCCCACAGATACGCAGTATTTT
TRBJ2-7	.	19	TRBV4-3	.	CASSQELVGQGSYHYEQYF	TGCGCCAGCAGCCAAGAACTGGTAGGTCAGGGGTCCTATCACTACGAGCAGTACTTC
TRBJ2-7	.	14	TRBV9	.	CASSPPQQHYEQYF	TGTGCCAGCAGCCCCCCCCAGCAACACTACGAGCAGTACTTC
TRBJ1-1	.	15	TRBV5-4	.	CASSNPGTRGTEAFF	TGTGCCAGCAGCAATCCCGGCACGAGGGGAACTGAAGCTTTCTTT
TRBJ2-4	.	18	TRBV9	.	CASSVGGSEWDIENIQYF	TGTGCCAGCAGCGTAGGAGGGTCGGAGTGGGACATAGAAAACATTCAGTACTTC
TRBJ2-5	.	14	TRBV7-2	.	CASSLRTGQETQYF	TGTGCCAGCAGCCTCCGGACCGGTCAAGAGACCCAGTACTTC
TRBJ2-7	.	13	TRBV5-4	.	CASSWSGVGEQYF	TGTGCCAGCAGCTGGTCAGGGGTCGGCGAGCAGTACTTC
TRBJ2-1	.	11	TRBV7-9	.	CASAGRLEPFF	TGTGCCAGCGCCGGTCGATTAGAGCCGTTCTTC
TRBJ2-2	.	15	TRBV4-1	.	CASSQDWVNTGELFF	TGCGCCAGCAGCCAAGATTGGGTAAACACCGGGGAGCTGTTTTTT
TRBJ1-1	.	12	TRBV12-3/TRBV12-4	.	CASRRSGSEAFF	TGTGCCAGCAGACGATCGGGCAGTGAAGCTTTCTTT
TRBJ2-1	.	12	TRBV27	.	CASSLGLGEQFF	TGTGCCAGCAGTTTAGGTCTGGGCGAGCAGTTCTTC
TRBJ1-5	.	14	TRBV7-2	TRBD1	CASSPGTDHQPQHF	TGTGCCAGCAGCCCTGGGACAGACCATCAGCCCCAGCATTTT